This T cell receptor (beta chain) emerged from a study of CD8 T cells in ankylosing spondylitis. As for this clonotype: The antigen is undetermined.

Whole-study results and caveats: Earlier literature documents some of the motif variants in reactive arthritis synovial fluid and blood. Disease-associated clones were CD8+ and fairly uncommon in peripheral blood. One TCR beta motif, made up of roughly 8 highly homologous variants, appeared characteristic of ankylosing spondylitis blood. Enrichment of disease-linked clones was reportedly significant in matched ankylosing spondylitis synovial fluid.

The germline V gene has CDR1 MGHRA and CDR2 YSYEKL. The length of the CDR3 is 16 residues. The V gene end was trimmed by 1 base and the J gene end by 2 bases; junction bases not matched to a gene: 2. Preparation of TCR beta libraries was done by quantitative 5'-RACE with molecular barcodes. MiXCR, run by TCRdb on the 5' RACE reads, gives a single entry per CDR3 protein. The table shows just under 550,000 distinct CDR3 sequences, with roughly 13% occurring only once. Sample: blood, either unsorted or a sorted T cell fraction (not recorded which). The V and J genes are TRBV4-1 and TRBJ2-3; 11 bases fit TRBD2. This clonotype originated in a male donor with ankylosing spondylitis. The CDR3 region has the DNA TGCGCCAGCAGCCAAGGGACTAGCGGGTTCACAGATACGCAGTATTTT. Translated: CASSQGTSGFTDTQYF.